This T cell receptor beta chain appears in the sequencing data of a study of glioma-infiltrating T cells. Overall study: WHO grade II oligodendrogliomas or astrocytomas, plus non-recurrent WHO grade IV glioblastomas, were sampled. Glioma patients had dexamethasone for six or fewer days before surgery. Study findings and constraints: Signature shared blood CDR3 motifs were enriched in low-divergence and depleted in high-divergence patients.

Points on this clonotype: As yet, its antigen is unknown. Just one base apart from a much larger clone, this may be a read error.

Amplification of TCR alpha and beta CDR3 regions from RNA used iRepertoire nested multiplex PCR. TCRdb called the multiplex PCR reads again in MiXCR, with one record for every CDR3 protein. Among fewer than 500,000 distinct CDR3 sequences listed, roughly two fifths were seen once. The specimen was glioma tissue, nonneoplastic brain tissue, or PBMCs (not recorded which). The receptor was derived from a human donor with low-grade glioma or glioblastoma, undergoing nonglioma brain surgery, or in good health (not recorded which).

The chain's CDR3 is CSASRLRPSTDKQYF. The CDR3 region has the DNA TGCAGTGCTAGTAGGCTGCGGCCTAGCACAGATAAGCAGTATTTT. J is TRBJ2-3 and V is TRBV20-1; possibly TRBD2 for D (5 bases). CDR3 length: 15 residues. Germline-derived CDR1 and CDR2 are DFQATT and SNEGSKA (reference sequence).